Detailed here is one T cell receptor (beta chain). The antigen is not known. TCRdb's table, derived via immunoSEQ multiplex PCR, lists solely in-frame clones and lacks some. The sample consists of around 95,000 clones, 75% to 90% of them appearing once. Enrollment shut out patients with autoimmune disease history or systemic immunosuppression. This sample stems from a study of OX40 agonist ivuxolimab in advanced cancers. Study background: Partial responses were recorded for three patients, including one with hepatocellular carcinoma and two with cutaneous melanoma. The study, taken as a whole, reports: Specificity for antigen went undetermined in the expanded peripheral T cells.

Germline-derived CDR1 and CDR2 are SGHRS and YFSETQ. The CDR3 is made up of 15 amino acids. After removal of 3 bases from V and 0 bases from J, the junction contained 5 bases not matched to a gene. The sample in question was CD4+ or CD8+ T cells sorted from blood, obtained in a trial of the OX40 agonist ivuxolimab. The chain has TRBV5-1 and TRBJ2-7; TRBD1 agrees at 8 bases. This TCR was sampled from an adult with an advanced solid tumor such as melanoma, head and neck, liver or kidney cancer. The CDR3 here is CASSSGTGLSYEQYF. As DNA, the CDR3 is TGCGCCAGCAGCTCGGGGACAGGACTCTCCTACGAGCAGTACTTC.